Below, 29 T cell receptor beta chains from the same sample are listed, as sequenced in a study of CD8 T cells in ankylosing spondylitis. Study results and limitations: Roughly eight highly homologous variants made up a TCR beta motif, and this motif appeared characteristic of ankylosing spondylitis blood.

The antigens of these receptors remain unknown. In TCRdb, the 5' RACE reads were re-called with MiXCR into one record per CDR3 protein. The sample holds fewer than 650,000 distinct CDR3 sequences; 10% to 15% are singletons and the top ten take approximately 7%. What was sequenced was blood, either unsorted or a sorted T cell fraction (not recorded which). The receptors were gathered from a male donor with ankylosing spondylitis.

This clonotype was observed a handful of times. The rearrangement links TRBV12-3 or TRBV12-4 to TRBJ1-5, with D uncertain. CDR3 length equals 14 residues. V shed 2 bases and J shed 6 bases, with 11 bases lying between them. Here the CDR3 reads CASSLMGGGQPQHF. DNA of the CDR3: TGTGCCAGCAGTTTAATGGGTGGCGGTCAGCCCCAGCATTTT.

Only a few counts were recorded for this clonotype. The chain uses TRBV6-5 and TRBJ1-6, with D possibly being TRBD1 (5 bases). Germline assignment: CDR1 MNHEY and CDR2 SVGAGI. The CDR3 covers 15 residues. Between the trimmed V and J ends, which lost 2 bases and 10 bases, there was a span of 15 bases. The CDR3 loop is CASSYKTQVGSPLHF. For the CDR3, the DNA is TGTGCCAGCAGTTACAAGACACAGGTCGGCTCACCCCTCCACTTT.

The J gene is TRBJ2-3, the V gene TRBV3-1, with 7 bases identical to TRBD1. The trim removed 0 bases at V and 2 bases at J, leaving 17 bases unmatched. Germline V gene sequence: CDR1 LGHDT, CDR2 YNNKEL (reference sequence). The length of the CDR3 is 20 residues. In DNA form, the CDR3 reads TGTGCCAGCAGCCAAGAGATTTGGGACAGTTTTAAGGACGACACAGATACGCAGTATTTT. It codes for CASSQEIWDSFKDDTDTQYF.

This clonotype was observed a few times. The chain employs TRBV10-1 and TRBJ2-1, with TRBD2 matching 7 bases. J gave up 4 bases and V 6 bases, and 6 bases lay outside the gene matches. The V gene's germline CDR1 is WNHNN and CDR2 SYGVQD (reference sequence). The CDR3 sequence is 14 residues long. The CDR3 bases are TGCGCCAGCAGCCCCTCAGCGGGGTACAATGAGCAGTTCTTC. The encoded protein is CASSPSAGYNEQFF.

In DNA, the CDR3 is TGCGCCAGCAGCTGGACCGGGACCGACAATGAGCAGTTCTTC. It translates to CASSWTGTDNEQFF. The rearrangement uses TRBV5-1 and TRBJ2-1; perhaps D is TRBD1 or TRBD2 (5 bases each). V was clipped by 3 bases and J by 5 bases, with 12 bases between them. Germline CDR1 SGHRS, CDR2 YFSETQ. This CDR3 has 14 amino acids.

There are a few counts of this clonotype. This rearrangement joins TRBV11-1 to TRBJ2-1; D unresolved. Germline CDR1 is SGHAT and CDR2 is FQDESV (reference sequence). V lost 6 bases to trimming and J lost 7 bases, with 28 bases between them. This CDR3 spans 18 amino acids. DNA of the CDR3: TGTGCCAGCAGTATCCCGGTGATAGCCAAAACCCCCCGAAATGAGCAGTTCTTC. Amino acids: CASSIPVIAKTPRNEQFF.

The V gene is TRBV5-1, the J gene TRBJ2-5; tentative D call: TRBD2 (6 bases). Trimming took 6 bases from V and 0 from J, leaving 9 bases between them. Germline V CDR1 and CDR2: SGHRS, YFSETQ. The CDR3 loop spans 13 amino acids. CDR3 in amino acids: CASNGGYQETQYF. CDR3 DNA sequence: TGCGCCAGCAACGGGGGATACCAAGAGACCCAGTACTTC.

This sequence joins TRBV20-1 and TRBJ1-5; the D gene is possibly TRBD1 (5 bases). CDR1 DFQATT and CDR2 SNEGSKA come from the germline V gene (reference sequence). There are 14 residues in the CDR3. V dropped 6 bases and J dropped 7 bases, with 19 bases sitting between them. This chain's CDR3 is CSAPPRGAGQPQHF. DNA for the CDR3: TGCAGTGCACCCCCTAGGGGCGCCGGCCAGCCCCAGCATTTT.

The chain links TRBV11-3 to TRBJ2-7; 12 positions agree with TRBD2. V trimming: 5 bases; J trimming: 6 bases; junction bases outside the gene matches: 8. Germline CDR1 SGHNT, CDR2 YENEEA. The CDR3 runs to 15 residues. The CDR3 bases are TGTGCCAGCAGCGCGACTAGCGGGAGTTCCAGCGAGCAGTACTTC. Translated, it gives CASSATSGSSSEQYF.

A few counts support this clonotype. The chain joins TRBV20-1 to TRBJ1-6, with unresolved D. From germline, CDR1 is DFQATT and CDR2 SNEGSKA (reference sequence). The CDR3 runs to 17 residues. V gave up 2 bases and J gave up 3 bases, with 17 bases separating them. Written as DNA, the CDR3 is TGCAGTGCTAGAATTCCCAGGAGCCCCAACTATAATTCACCCCTCCACTTT. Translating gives CSARIPRSPNYNSPLHF.

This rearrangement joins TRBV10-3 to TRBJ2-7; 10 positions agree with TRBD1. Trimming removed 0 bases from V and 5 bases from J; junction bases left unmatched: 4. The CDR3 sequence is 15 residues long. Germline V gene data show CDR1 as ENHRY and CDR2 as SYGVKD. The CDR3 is CAISESRTGGDEQYF. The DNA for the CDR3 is TGTGCCATCAGTGAGTCGCGGACAGGGGGGGACGAGCAGTACTTC.

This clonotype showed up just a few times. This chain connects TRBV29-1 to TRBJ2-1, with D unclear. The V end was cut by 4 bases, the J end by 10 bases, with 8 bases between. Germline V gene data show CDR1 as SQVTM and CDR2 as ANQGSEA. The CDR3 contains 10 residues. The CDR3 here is CSVGRIEQFF. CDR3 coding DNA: TGCAGCGTTGGAAGGATCGAGCAGTTCTTC.

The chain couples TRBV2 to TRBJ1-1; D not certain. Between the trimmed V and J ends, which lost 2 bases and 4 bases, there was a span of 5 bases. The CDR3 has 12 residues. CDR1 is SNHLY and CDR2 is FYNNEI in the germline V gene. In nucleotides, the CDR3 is TGTGCCAGCAGTGAAAGCAGCACTGAAGCTTTCTTT. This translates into CASSESSTEAFF.

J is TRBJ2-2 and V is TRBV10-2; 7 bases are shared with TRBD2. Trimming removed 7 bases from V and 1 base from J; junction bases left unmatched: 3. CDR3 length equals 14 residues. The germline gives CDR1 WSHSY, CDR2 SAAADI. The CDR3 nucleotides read TGCGCCAGCATCTCGGGAGGGAACACCGGGGAGCTGTTTTTT. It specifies CASISGGNTGELFF.

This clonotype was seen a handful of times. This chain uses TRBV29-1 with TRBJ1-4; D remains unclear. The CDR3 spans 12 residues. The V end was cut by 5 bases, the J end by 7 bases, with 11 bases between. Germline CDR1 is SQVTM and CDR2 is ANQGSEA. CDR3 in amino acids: CSVQEGGEKLFF. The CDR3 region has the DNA TGCAGCGTTCAGGAGGGTGGTGAAAAACTGTTTTTT.

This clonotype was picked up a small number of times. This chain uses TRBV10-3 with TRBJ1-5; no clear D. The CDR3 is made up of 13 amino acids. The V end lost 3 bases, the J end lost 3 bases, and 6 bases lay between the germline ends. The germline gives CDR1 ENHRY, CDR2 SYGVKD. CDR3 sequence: CAISDGPNQPQHF. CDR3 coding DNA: TGTGCCATCAGTGACGGACCCAATCAGCCCCAGCATTTT.

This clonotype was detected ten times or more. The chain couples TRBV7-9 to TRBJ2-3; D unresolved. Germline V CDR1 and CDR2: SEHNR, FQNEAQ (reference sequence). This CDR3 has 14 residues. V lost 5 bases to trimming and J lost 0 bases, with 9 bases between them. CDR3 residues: CASSTGVSTDTQYF. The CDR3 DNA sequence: TGTGCCAGCAGCACTGGCGTAAGCACAGATACGCAGTATTTT. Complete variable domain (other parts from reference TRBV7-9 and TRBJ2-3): DTGVSQNPRHKITKRGQNVTFRCDPISEHNRLYWYRQTLGQGPEFLTYFQNEAQLEKSRLLSDRFSAERPKGSFSTLEIQRTEQGDSAMYLCASSTGVSTDTQYFGPGTRLTVL.

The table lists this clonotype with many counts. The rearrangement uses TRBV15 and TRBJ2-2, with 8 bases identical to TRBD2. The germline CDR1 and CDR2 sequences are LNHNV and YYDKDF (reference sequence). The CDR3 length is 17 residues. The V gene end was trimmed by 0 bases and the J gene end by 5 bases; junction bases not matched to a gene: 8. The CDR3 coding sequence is TGTGCCACCAGCAGAGATCCCGGGACTAGACGGACCGGGGAGCTGTTTTTT. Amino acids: CATSRDPGTRRTGELFF.

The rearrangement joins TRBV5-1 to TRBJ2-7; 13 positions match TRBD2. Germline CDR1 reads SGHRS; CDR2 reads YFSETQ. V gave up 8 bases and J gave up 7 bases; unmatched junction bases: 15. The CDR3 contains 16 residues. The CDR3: CARSLLGLAGAREQYF. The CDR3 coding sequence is TGCGCCAGAAGCCTCCTCGGACTAGCGGGAGCGAGGGAGCAGTACTTC.

Here the CDR3 reads CATSDWVGTSGRSSYNEQFF. In DNA, the CDR3 is TGTGCCACCAGTGATTGGGTAGGGACTAGCGGGCGGAGCTCCTACAATGAGCAGTTCTTC. The genes are TRBV24-1 and TRBJ2-1, with TRBD2 identical over 12 bases. Losses at the gene ends were 2 bases for V and 0 bases for J; bases not matched to a gene: 10. CDR1 and CDR2 from the germline V gene are KGHDR and SFDVKD. This CDR3 region has 20 residues.

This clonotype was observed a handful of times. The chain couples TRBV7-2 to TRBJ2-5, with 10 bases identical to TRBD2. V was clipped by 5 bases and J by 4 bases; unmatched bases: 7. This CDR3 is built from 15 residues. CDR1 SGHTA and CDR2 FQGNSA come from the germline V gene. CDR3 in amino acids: CASSLTSGTGETQYF. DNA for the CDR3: TGTGCCAGCAGCCTCACTAGCGGGACGGGAGAGACCCAGTACTTC.

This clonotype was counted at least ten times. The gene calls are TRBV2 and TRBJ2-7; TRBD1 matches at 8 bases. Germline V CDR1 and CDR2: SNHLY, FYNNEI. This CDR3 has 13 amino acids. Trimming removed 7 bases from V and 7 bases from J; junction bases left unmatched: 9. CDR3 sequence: CASNGQGLGEQYF. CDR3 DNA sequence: TGTGCCAGCAACGGACAGGGACTGGGGGAGCAGTACTTC.

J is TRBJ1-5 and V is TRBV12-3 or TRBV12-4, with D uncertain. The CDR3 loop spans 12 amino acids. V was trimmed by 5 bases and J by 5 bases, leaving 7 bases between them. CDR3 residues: CASSLSYQPQHF. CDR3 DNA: TGTGCCAGCAGTCTCAGTTATCAGCCCCAGCATTTT.

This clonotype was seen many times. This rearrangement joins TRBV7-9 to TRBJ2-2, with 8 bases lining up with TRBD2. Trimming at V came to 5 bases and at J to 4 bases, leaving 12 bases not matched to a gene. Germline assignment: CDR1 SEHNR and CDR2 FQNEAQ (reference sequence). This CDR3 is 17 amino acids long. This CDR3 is CASSLGLDSGVTGELFF. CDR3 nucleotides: TGTGCCAGCAGCCTCGGTTTGGATAGCGGGGTCACCGGGGAGCTGTTTTTT.

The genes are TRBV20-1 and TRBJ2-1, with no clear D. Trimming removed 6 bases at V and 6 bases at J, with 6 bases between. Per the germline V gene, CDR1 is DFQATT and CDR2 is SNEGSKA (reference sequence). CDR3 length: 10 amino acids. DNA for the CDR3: TGCAGTGCATTAGCCAATGAGCAGTTCTTC. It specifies CSALANEQFF.

In nucleotides, the CDR3 is TGCAGTGCTGCCCCGGAGGGCAGGGCCTACAATGAGCAGTTCTTC. Residues: CSAAPEGRAYNEQFF. The V gene is TRBV20-1, the J gene TRBJ2-1; a weak D match, TRBD2 (6 bases). V was shortened by 5 bases and J by 2 bases, with 16 bases between the two germline ends. Per the germline V gene, CDR1 is DFQATT and CDR2 is SNEGSKA (reference sequence). This CDR3 is 15 amino acids long.

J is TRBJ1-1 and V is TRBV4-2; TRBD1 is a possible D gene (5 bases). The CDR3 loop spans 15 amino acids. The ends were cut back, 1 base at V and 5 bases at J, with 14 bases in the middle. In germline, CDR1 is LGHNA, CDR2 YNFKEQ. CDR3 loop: CASSQGAGDRTEAFF. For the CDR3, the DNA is TGTGCCAGCAGCCAAGGAGCGGGGGATAGGACTGAAGCTTTCTTT.

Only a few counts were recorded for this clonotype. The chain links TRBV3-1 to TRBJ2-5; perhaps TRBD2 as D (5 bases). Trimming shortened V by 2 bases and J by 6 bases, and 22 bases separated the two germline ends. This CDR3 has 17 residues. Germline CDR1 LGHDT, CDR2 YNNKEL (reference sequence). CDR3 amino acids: CASSQNLREHGGKTQYF. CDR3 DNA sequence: TGTGCCAGCAGCCAAAACCTCCGCGAGCACGGAGGAAAGACCCAGTACTTC.

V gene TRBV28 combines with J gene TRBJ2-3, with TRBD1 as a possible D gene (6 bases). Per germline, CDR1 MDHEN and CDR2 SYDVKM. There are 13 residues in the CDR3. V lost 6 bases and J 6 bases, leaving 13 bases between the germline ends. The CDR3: CASRRTARDTQYF. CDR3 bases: TGTGCCAGCAGACGGACAGCCCGGGATACGCAGTATTTT.